This TCR beta chain was recovered during a study of early T cells in non-severe SARS-CoV-2 infection. Study-wide findings and caveats: In VDJdb matching, anti-spike CD8 responses were favored while private and CD4 specificities went missing.

From germline, CDR1 is SQVTM and CDR2 ANQGSEA. V gave up 4 bases and J gave up 7 bases; unmatched junction bases: 0. The CDR3 has 11 residues. TCRdb redid the calling of the 5' RACE reads with MiXCR, one entry per CDR3 protein. The sample carries tens of thousands of distinct CDR3 sequences, 6% to 8.5% recorded once. As concerns this clonotype: What it recognizes is unknown.

The chain links TRBV29-1 to TRBJ2-2; 7 bases align to TRBD1. Sequenced input: whole blood. The sequence derives from an adult who was a healthcare worker with PCR-confirmed SARS-CoV-2 infection or an uninfected control (not recorded which). The CDR3 spells CSVAGGGELFF. Written as DNA, the CDR3 is TGCAGCGTTGCAGGGGGCGGGGAGCTGTTTTTT.